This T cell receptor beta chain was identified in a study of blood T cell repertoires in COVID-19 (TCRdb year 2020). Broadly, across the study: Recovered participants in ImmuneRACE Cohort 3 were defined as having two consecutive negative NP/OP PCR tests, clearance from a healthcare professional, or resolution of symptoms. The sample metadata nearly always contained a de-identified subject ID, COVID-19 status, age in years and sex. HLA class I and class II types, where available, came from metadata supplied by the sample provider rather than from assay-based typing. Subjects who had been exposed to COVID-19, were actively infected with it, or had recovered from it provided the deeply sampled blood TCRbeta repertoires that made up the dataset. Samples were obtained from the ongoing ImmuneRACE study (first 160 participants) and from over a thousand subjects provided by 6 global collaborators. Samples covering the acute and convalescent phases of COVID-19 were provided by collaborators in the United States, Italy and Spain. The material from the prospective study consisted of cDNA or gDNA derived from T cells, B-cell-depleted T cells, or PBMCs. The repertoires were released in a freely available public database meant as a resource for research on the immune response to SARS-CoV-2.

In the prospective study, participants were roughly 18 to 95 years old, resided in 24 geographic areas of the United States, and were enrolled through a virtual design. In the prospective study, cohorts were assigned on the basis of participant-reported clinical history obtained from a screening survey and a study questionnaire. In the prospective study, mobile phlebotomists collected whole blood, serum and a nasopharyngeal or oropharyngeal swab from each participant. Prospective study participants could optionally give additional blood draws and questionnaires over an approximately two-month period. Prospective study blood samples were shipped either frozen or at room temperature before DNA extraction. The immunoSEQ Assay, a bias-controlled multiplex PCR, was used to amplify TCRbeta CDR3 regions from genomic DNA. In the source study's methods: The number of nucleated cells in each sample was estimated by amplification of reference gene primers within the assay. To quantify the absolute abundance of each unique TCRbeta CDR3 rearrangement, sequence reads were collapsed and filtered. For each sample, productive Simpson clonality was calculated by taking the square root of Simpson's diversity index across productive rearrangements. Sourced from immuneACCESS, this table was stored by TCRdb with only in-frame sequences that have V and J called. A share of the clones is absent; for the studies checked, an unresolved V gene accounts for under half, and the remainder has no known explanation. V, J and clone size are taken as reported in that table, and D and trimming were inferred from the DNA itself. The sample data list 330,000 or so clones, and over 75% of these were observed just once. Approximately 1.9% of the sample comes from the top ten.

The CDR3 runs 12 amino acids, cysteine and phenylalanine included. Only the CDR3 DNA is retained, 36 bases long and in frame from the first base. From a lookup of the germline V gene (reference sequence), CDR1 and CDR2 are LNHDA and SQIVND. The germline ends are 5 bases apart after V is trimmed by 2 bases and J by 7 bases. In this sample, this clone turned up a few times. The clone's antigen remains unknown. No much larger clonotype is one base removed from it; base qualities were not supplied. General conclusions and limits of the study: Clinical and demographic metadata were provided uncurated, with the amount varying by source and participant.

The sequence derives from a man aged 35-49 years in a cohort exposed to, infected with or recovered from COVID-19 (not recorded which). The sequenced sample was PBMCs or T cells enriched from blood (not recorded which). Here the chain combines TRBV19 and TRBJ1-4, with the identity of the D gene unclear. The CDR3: CASSIIGEKLFF. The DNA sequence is TGTGCCAGTAGTATAATCGGTGAAAAACTGTTTTTT.